This TCR beta chain derives from a study of blood T cell repertoires in COVID-19. Study-wide context: T cells, B-cell-depleted T cells, or PBMCs provided the cDNA or gDNA that served as material.

CDR1 and CDR2 from the germline V gene are SNHLY and FYNNEI. This CDR3 region has 16 residues. Libraries were prepared by immunoSEQ multiplex PCR; TCRdb keeps only in-frame clonotypes and omits some of them. The sample shows around 110,000 clones, more than 80% of them seen only once. Sequences were obtained from peripheral blood. The receptor's source is a woman aged 60-75 years with acute or convalescent COVID-19. This rearrangement joins TRBV2 to TRBJ2-1; weak D call: TRBD2 (6 bases). The CDR3 loop is CVIQRAGTSTINEQFF. CDR3 nucleotides: TGTGTTATACAGAGGGCCGGGACTTCAACCATTAATGAGCAGTTCTTC.